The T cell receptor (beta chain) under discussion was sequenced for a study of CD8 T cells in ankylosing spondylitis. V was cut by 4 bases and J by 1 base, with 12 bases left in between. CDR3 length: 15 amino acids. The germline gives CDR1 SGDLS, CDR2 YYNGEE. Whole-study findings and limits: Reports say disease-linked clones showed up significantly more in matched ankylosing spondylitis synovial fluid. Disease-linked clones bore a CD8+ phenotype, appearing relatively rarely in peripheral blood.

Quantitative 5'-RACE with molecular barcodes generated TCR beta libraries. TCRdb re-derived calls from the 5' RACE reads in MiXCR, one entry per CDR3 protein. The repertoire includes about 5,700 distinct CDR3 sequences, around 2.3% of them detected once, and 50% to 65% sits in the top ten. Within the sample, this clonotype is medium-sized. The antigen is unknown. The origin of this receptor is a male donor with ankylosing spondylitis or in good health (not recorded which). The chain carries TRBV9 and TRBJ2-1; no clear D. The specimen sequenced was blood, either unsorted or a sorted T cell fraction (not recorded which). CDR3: CASSPWAESYNEQFF. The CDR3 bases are TGTGCCAGCAGCCCGTGGGCGGAATCCTACAATGAGCAGTTCTTC.